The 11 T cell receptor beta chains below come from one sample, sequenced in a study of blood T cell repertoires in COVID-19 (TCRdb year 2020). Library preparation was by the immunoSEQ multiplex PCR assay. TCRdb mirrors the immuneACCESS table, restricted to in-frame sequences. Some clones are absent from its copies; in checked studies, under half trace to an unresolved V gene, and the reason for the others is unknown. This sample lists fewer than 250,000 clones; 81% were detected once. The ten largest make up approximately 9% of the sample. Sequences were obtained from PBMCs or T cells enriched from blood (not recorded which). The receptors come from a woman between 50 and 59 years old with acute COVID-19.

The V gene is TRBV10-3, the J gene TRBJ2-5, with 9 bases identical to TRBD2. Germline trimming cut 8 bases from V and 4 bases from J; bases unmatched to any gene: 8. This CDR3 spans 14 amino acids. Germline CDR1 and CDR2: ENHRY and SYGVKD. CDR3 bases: TGTGCCATCGGCGCGGGAGGGCCTGGAGAGACCCAGTACTTC. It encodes CAIGAGGPGETQYF.

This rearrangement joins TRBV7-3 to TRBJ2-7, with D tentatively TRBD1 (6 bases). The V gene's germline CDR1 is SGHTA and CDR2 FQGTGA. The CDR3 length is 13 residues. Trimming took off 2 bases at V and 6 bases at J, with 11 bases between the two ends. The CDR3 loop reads CASSLSQGTEQYF. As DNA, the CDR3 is TGTGCCAGCAGCTTATCTCAGGGGACCGAGCAGTACTTC.

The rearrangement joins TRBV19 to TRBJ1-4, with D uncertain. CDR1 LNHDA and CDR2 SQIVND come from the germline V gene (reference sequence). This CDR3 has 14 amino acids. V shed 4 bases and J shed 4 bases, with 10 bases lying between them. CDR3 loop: CASSKTGVNEKLFF. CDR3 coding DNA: TGTGCCAGTAGTAAGACCGGAGTTAATGAAAAACTGTTTTTT.

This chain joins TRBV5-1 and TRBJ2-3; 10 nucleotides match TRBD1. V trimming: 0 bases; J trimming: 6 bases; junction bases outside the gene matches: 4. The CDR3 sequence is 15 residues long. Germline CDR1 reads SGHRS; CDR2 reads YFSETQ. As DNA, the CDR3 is TGCGCCAGCAGCTTGGAGGGACAGGGGTCGGATACGCAGTATTTT. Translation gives CASSLEGQGSDTQYF.

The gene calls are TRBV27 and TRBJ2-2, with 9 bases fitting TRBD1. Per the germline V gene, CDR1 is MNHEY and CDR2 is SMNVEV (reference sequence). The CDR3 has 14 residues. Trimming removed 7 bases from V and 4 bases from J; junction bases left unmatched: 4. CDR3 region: CASKGQGTTGELFF. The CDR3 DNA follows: TGTGCCAGCAAAGGACAGGGGACCACCGGGGAGCTGTTTTTT.

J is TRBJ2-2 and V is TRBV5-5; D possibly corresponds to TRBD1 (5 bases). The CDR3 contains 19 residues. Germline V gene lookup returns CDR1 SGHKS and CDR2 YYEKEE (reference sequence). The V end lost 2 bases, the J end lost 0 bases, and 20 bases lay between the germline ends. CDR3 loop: CASSLRYNRQSPNTGELFF. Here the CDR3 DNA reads TGTGCCAGCAGCTTACGCTATAACAGACAGTCACCGAACACCGGGGAGCTGTTTTTT.

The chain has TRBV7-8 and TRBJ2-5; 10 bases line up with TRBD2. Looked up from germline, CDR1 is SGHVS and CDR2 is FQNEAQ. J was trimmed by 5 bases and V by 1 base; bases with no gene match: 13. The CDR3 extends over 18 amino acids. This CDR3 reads CASSLEDGLAGEGETQYF. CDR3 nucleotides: TGTGCCAGCAGCTTAGAAGATGGGCTAGCGGGGGAAGGGGAGACCCAGTACTTC.

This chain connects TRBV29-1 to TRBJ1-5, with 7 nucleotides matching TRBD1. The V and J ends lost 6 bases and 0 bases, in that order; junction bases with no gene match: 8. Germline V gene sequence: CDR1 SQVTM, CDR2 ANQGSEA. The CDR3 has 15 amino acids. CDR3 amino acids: CSVSTGAGSNQPQHF. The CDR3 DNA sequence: TGCAGCGTATCCACAGGGGCGGGTAGCAATCAGCCCCAGCATTTT.

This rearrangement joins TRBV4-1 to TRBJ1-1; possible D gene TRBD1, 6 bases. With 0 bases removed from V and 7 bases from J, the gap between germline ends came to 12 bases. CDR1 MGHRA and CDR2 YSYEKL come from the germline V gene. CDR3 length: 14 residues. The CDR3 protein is CASSQEQGKDEAFF. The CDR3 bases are TGCGCCAGCAGCCAAGAGCAGGGGAAGGATGAAGCTTTCTTT.

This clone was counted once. As DNA, the CDR3 is TGTGCCAGCAGCTTCACTGGGAGCTCCTACGAGCAGTACTTC. Amino acid sequence: CASSFTGSSYEQYF. The rearrangement links TRBV7-2 to TRBJ2-7, with a tentative D call TRBD2 (5 bases). V was cut by 3 bases and J by 0 bases, with 9 bases left in between. The germline V gene has CDR1 SGHTA and CDR2 FQGNSA. The CDR3 consists of 14 residues.

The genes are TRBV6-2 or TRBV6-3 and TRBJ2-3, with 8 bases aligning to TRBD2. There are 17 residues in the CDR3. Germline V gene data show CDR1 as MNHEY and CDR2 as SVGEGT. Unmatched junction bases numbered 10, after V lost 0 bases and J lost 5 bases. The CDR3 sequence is CASSYSTQRGMGDTQYF. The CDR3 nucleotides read TGTGCCAGCAGTTACTCGACCCAGCGGGGGATGGGAGATACGCAGTATTTT.